This T cell receptor beta chain was sequenced for a study of OX40 agonist ivuxolimab in advanced cancers. Notes on the study in general: CD4+ T cells averaged fewer expanded clones than CD8+ T cells.

Profiled with immunoSEQ multiplex PCR; TCRdb holds only in-frame clones, not every one. The table has 65,000 to 85,000 clones, around nine tenths seen once. Worth noting for this clone: What it binds is unknown.

The clonotype comes from an adult with an advanced solid tumor such as melanoma, head and neck, liver or kidney cancer. Sequences were derived from CD4+ or CD8+ T cells sorted from blood, sampled in a trial of the OX40 agonist ivuxolimab.

CDR3 sequence reads: CASSQAKVANTGELFF. DNA for the CDR3: TGCGCCAGCAGCCAAGCAAAGGTCGCGAACACCGGGGAGCTGTTTTTT. The chain uses TRBV4-3 and TRBJ2-2; no reliable D call. V was pared by 1 base and J by 0 bases, with 9 bases between. CDR1 and CDR2 (germline): LGHNA, YSLEER. The CDR3 runs to 16 residues.